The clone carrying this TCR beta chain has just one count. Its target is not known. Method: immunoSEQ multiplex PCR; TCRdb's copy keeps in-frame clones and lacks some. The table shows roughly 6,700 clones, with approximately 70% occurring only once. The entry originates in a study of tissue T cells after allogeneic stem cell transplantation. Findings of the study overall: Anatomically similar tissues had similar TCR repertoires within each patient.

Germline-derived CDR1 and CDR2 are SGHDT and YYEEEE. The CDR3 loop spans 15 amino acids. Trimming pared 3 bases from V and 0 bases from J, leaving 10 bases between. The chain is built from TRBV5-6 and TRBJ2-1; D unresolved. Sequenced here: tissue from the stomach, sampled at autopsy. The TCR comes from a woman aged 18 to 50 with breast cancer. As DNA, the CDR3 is TGTGCCAGCAGCTCGTCTCCTACCTCCTACAATGAGCAGTTCTTC. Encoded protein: CASSSSPTSYNEQFF. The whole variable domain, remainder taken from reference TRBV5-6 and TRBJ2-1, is DAGVTQSPTHLIKTRGQQVTLRCSPKSGHDTVSWYQQALGQGPQFIFQYYEEEERQRGNFPDRFSGHQFPNYSSELNVNALLLGDSALYLCASSSSPTSYNEQFFGPGTRLTVL.